The rows below give T cell receptor beta chains drawn from one sample of a study of beta chain features in type 1 diabetes. Produced via immunoSEQ multiplex PCR; TCRdb's table is partial and in-frame only. This table holds fewer than 250,000 clones, over 7.5% found once. Material for sequencing was naive CD4+ T cells from blood. These receptor sequences come from a woman younger than 35 in good health. Both conserved end residues are part of each CDR3. The D gene is left open where the match is weak. Size is omitted from some rows. Given values are once, few, many or a class for expanded clones.

V gene: TRBV27; D gene: NA; J gene: TRBJ2-7; CDR3 length: 13; clone size: NA; CDR3 DNA: TGTGCCAGCAGTGCACATCTGACCTACGAGCAGTACTTC; CDR3 protein: CASSAHLTYEQYF
V gene: TRBV18; D gene: NA; J gene: TRBJ2-3; CDR3 length: 14; clone size: few; CDR3 DNA: TGTGCCAGCTCACCATTGGGCGGGGCAGATACGCAGTATTTT; CDR3 protein: CASSPLGGADTQYF
V gene: TRBV30; D gene: TRBD1; J gene: TRBJ1-1; CDR3 length: 15; clone size: NA; CDR3 DNA: TGTGCCTGGAGTATCCCCCCGGGGACAGAGTTTGAAGCTTTCTTT; CDR3 protein: CAWSIPPGTEFEAFF
V gene: TRBV25-1; D gene: TRBD2; J gene: TRBJ2-5; CDR3 length: 16; clone size: NA; CDR3 DNA: TGTGCCAGCAGTGAACCTAGCGGGGGGCTGCAGGAGACCCAGTACTTC; CDR3 protein: CASSEPSGGLQETQYF
V gene: TRBV19; D gene: NA; J gene: TRBJ1-5; CDR3 length: 13; clone size: many; CDR3 DNA: TGTGCCAGTAGTATCGTACATGGCCAGCCCCAGCATTTT; CDR3 protein: CASSIVHGQPQHF
V gene: TRBV29-1; D gene: NA; J gene: TRBJ2-7; CDR3 length: 13; clone size: many; CDR3 DNA: TGCAGCGTTGAGCACAGGGAGAACCACGAGCAGTACTTC; CDR3 protein: CSVEHRENHEQYF
V gene: TRBV7-9; D gene: TRBD2; J gene: TRBJ2-1; CDR3 length: 18; clone size: NA; CDR3 DNA: TGTGCCAGCAGCCAACGACTAGCGGGGGCCTTCTCCTACAATGAGCAGTTCTTC; CDR3 protein: CASSQRLAGAFSYNEQFF
V gene: TRBV7-9; D gene: NA; J gene: TRBJ2-3; CDR3 length: 15; clone size: NA; CDR3 DNA: TGTGCCAGCAGCTCCCTGGGGGGGGCAACAGATACGCAGTATTTT; CDR3 protein: CASSSLGGATDTQYF
V gene: TRBV30; D gene: NA; J gene: TRBJ2-7; CDR3 length: 12; clone size: NA; CDR3 DNA: TGTGCCTGGGACATCGACTCCTACGAGCAGTACTTC; CDR3 protein: CAWDIDSYEQYF
V gene: TRBV29-1; D gene: NA; J gene: TRBJ1-1; CDR3 length: 11; clone size: few; CDR3 DNA: TGCAGCGGGATGACAGCTACTGAAGCTTTCTTT; CDR3 protein: CSGMTATEAFF
V gene: TRBV7-8; D gene: NA; J gene: TRBJ2-5; CDR3 length: 15; clone size: NA; CDR3 DNA: TGTGCCAGCAGCACGTCGGGACTCATCGGTGAGACCCAGTACTTC; CDR3 protein: CASSTSGLIGETQYF
V gene: TRBV7-9; D gene: TRBD1; J gene: TRBJ2-1; CDR3 length: 16; clone size: NA; CDR3 DNA: TGTGCCAGCAGCTTTCCTACCGGGACAGGGCACAATGAGCAGTTCTTC; CDR3 protein: CASSFPTGTGHNEQFF
V gene: TRBV4-2; D gene: NA; J gene: TRBJ1-2; CDR3 length: 13; clone size: NA; CDR3 DNA: TGTGCCAGCAGCCGGGGGGGGGATGATGGCTACACCTTC; CDR3 protein: CASSRGGDDGYTF
V gene: TRBV5-4; D gene: NA; J gene: TRBJ1-1; CDR3 length: 14; clone size: NA; CDR3 DNA: TGTGCCAGCAGACCGGAGTTCATGAACACTGAAGCTTTCTTT; CDR3 protein: CASRPEFMNTEAFF
V gene: TRBV5-1; D gene: TRBD2; J gene: TRBJ2-5; CDR3 length: 13; clone size: few; CDR3 DNA: TGCGCCAGCAGCTCGACTAGCGCTGAAACCCAGTACTTC; CDR3 protein: CASSSTSAETQYF
V gene: TRBV10-3; D gene: TRBD2; J gene: TRBJ2-7; CDR3 length: 14; clone size: NA; CDR3 DNA: TGTGCCATCAGTGCAGGGACTAGTCAGTACGAGCAGTACTTC; CDR3 protein: CAISAGTSQYEQYF
V gene: TRBV6-1; D gene: NA; J gene: TRBJ2-5; CDR3 length: 14; clone size: NA; CDR3 DNA: TGTGCCAGCACTCTAGGACAGCCCCAAGAGACCCAGTACTTC; CDR3 protein: CASTLGQPQETQYF
V gene: TRBV7-7; D gene: TRBD1; J gene: TRBJ2-1; CDR3 length: 14; clone size: few; CDR3 DNA: TGTGCTAGCAGCCTACAGGGGCCCTACAATGAGCAGTTCTTC; CDR3 protein: CASSLQGPYNEQFF
V gene: TRBV9; D gene: NA; J gene: TRBJ1-2; CDR3 length: 14; clone size: NA; CDR3 DNA: TGTGCCAGCAGCGTAGAACCAGCTAACTATGGCTACACCTTC; CDR3 protein: CASSVEPANYGYTF
V gene: TRBV6-5; D gene: NA; J gene: TRBJ1-2; CDR3 length: 13; clone size: NA; CDR3 DNA: TGTGCCAGCAGTTGGGACTCCCTCGTGGGCTACACCTTC; CDR3 protein: CASSWDSLVGYTF
V gene: TRBV12-5; D gene: TRBD2; J gene: TRBJ2-7; CDR3 length: 16; clone size: once; CDR3 DNA: TGTGCTAGTGGGCCCTTTATCGGGACTAGCAACAGTGAGCAGTACTTC; CDR3 protein: CASGPFIGTSNSEQYF
V gene: TRBV30; D gene: TRBD2; J gene: TRBJ2-1; CDR3 length: 16; clone size: NA; CDR3 DNA: TGTGCCTTGGCGGCGAGGGGTAGTAGCGGGAGAAGTGAGCAGTTCTTC; CDR3 protein: CALAARGSSGRSEQFF
V gene: TRBV5-6; D gene: TRBD2; J gene: TRBJ2-1; CDR3 length: 16; clone size: few; CDR3 DNA: TGTGCCAGCAGCTTGCCTGGACTAGCGGTCGACAATGAGCAGTTCTTC; CDR3 protein: CASSLPGLAVDNEQFF
V gene: TRBV10-3; D gene: TRBD1; J gene: TRBJ2-1; CDR3 length: 16; clone size: NA; CDR3 DNA: TGTGCCATCAGTGGCGAGGGACAGGGATCCTACAATGAGCAGTTCTTC; CDR3 protein: CAISGEGQGSYNEQFF
V gene: TRBV5-1; D gene: NA; J gene: TRBJ2-2; CDR3 length: 16; clone size: NA; CDR3 DNA: TGCGCCAGCAGCTTGGGGGGGCACGGAGGCACCGGGGAGCTGTTTTTT; CDR3 protein: CASSLGGHGGTGELFF
V gene: TRBV19; D gene: NA; J gene: TRBJ2-1; CDR3 length: 18; clone size: few; CDR3 DNA: TGTGCCAGTAGTAACCCCTTGGCTGAGCGGAGCTCCTACAATGAGCAGTTCTTC; CDR3 protein: CASSNPLAERSSYNEQFF
V gene: TRBV11-2; D gene: TRBD1; J gene: TRBJ2-5; CDR3 length: 14; clone size: NA; CDR3 DNA: TGTGCCAGCAGCTTGACAGGGGTGGAAGAGACCCAGTACTTC; CDR3 protein: CASSLTGVEETQYF
V gene: TRBV19; D gene: NA; J gene: TRBJ1-1; CDR3 length: 13; clone size: few; CDR3 DNA: TGTGCCAGTAGTGTATCAGGGAACACTGAAGCTTTCTTT; CDR3 protein: CASSVSGNTEAFF
V gene: TRBV5-1; D gene: NA; J gene: TRBJ2-2; CDR3 length: 16; clone size: few; CDR3 DNA: TGCGCCAGCAGCGTTGACAGTGCCTCGAACACCGGGGAGCTGTTTTTT; CDR3 protein: CASSVDSASNTGELFF